These T cell receptor beta chains were read from a single sample in a study of graft-versus-host responses after intestinal transplantation. Assay: immunoSEQ multiplex PCR; the TCRdb copy retains only in-frame clones and omits some. The sample comprises 70,000 to 80,000 clones, around 90% of which are singletons, and under 1.5% rests with the top ten. Which antigens these TCRs recognize remains unknown. Sequenced here: unstimulated CD8+ T cells sorted from spleen or lymph node cells, sampled before intestinal transplant. These receptors originate from a human donor who received an intestinal transplant. Each CDR3 is given with its conserved first and last residue. Fields, in order: V gene, clone size, J gene, D gene, CDR3 protein, CDR3 DNA. The D gene is left open where the match is weak. Only part of the rows carry a size: once, few, many, or a class if the clone is expanded.

V: TRBV7-3; size: once; J: TRBJ1-2; D: TRBD1; CDR3: CASSPTTGADYGGYTF; DNA: TGTGCCAGCAGCCCAACGACAGGGGCTGATTACGGTGGCTACACCTTC
V: TRBV7-8; size: -; J: TRBJ2-1; D: -; CDR3: CASSLEQGNEQFF; DNA: TGTGCCAGCAGCTTAGAGCAGGGAAATGAGCAGTTCTTC
V: TRBV4-1; size: -; J: TRBJ2-7; D: -; CDR3: CASSLTESVYEQYF; DNA: TGCGCCAGCAGCCTGACAGAGTCCGTCTACGAGCAGTACTTC
V: TRBV19; size: -; J: TRBJ1-1; D: -; CDR3: CASSNPVNTEAFF; DNA: TGTGCCAGTAGTAACCCAGTGAACACTGAAGCTTTCTTT
V: TRBV4-1; size: -; J: TRBJ1-5; D: -; CDR3: CASSQDRSSNQPQHF; DNA: TGCGCCAGCAGCCAAGATAGATCGAGCAATCAGCCCCAGCATTTT
V: TRBV7-7; size: -; J: TRBJ2-7; D: TRBD1; CDR3: CASSSGTDYEQYF; DNA: TGTGCTAGCAGCTCCGGGACAGATTACGAGCAGTACTTC
V: TRBV2; size: -; J: TRBJ1-4; D: TRBD1; CDR3: CASRQTGEVSEKLFF; DNA: TGTGCCAGCAGGCAGACAGGGGAAGTTAGTGAAAAACTGTTTTTT
V: TRBV19; size: -; J: TRBJ2-7; D: -; CDR3: CASSFGLTYEQYF; DNA: TGTGCCAGTAGTTTTGGACTAACCTACGAGCAGTACTTC
V: TRBV4-2; size: once; J: TRBJ1-2; D: -; CDR3: CASSHSPRTARYGYTF; DNA: TGTGCCAGCAGCCACTCCCCCAGGACAGCCCGCTATGGCTACACCTTC
V: TRBV27; size: -; J: TRBJ1-1; D: -; CDR3: CASSSPRTENTEAFF; DNA: TGTGCCAGCAGTTCCCCAAGGACAGAGAACACTGAAGCTTTCTTT
V: TRBV11-2; size: -; J: TRBJ2-2; D: -; CDR3: CAGGGPTGELFF; DNA: TGTGCCGGCGGCGGGCCCACCGGGGAGCTGTTTTTT
V: TRBV2; size: few; J: TRBJ2-5; D: TRBD1; CDR3: CATRDRQETQYF; DNA: TGTGCCACCCGGGACAGGCAAGAGACCCAGTACTTC
V: TRBV7-7; size: -; J: TRBJ2-1; D: -; CDR3: CASSLAPGGYEQFF; DNA: TGTGCTAGCAGCTTAGCGCCAGGGGGGTATGAGCAGTTCTTC
V: TRBV18; size: -; J: TRBJ1-4; D: TRBD1; CDR3: CASSPRGQGVEKLFF; DNA: TGTGCCAGCTCACCTAGGGGACAGGGAGTTGAAAAACTGTTTTTT
V: TRBV6-4; size: -; J: TRBJ2-1; D: TRBD2; CDR3: CASSGSGRARRSYNEQFF; DNA: TGTGCCAGCAGTGGTTCAGGGAGGGCCAGGCGCTCCTACAATGAGCAGTTCTTC
V: TRBV11-2; size: -; J: TRBJ1-1; D: -; CDR3: CASSLRTREELNTEAFF; DNA: TGTGCCAGCAGCTTAAGGACCCGGGAAGAACTGAACACTGAAGCTTTCTTT
V: TRBV4-1; size: -; J: TRBJ2-7; D: -; CDR3: CASSQVNREYEQYF; DNA: TGCGCCAGCAGCCAAGTAAACAGGGAATACGAGCAGTACTTC
V: TRBV5-1; size: -; J: TRBJ2-7; D: -; CDR3: CASSLGPNYEQYF; DNA: TGCGCCAGCAGCTTGGGGCCGAACTACGAGCAGTACTTC
V: TRBV2; size: -; J: TRBJ1-2; D: TRBD1; CDR3: CASSGQATYDGYTF; DNA: TGTGCCAGCAGCGGACAGGCAACTTACGATGGCTACACCTTC
V: TRBV13; size: -; J: TRBJ1-2; D: -; CDR3: CASSLLHYGYTF; DNA: TGTGCCAGCAGCTTACTCCACTATGGCTACACCTTC
V: TRBV11-2; size: -; J: TRBJ2-7; D: -; CDR3: CASSSPGTPMSWEQYF; DNA: TGTGCCAGCAGCTCCCCCGGGACACCTATGAGCTGGGAGCAGTACTTC
V: TRBV27; size: once; J: TRBJ2-5; D: -; CDR3: CASSLSLGPPGTQYF; DNA: TGTGCCAGCAGTTTATCGTTGGGTCCTCCGGGGACCCAGTACTTC
V: TRBV13; size: -; J: TRBJ2-6; D: TRBD1; CDR3: CASSSTQGAGANVLTF; DNA: TGTGCCAGCAGCTCCACCCAGGGGGCTGGGGCCAACGTCCTGACTTTC
V: TRBV7-8; size: -; J: TRBJ1-5; D: TRBD1; CDR3: CASSSRDRSNQPQHF; DNA: TGTGCCAGCAGCTCCCGGGACAGGAGCAATCAGCCCCAGCATTTT
V: TRBV7-7; size: -; J: TRBJ2-7; D: -; CDR3: CASSFGSSYEQYF; DNA: TGTGCTAGCAGCTTTGGTAGCTCCTACGAGCAGTACTTC
V: TRBV30; size: once; J: TRBJ2-5; D: TRBD2; CDR3: CAWSVGGLQETQYF; DNA: TGTGCCTGGAGTGTCGGGGGACTACAGGAGACCCAGTACTTC
V: TRBV6-1; size: -; J: TRBJ2-4; D: -; CDR3: CASSDGLKNIQYF; DNA: TGTGCCAGCAGTGACGGACTCAAAAACATTCAGTACTTC
V: TRBV4-1; size: -; J: TRBJ2-1; D: TRBD2; CDR3: CASSPAGGGMVEQFF; DNA: TGCGCCAGCAGCCCGGCTGGGGGGGGTATGGTTGAGCAGTTCTTC
V: TRBV11-2; size: -; J: TRBJ2-7; D: -; CDR3: CASSLGRGTGEQYF; DNA: TGTGCCAGCAGCTTAGGAAGGGGGACGGGCGAGCAGTACTTC
V: TRBV7-8; size: -; J: TRBJ2-1; D: TRBD2; CDR3: CASSPGSGLEWDEQFF; DNA: TGTGCCAGCAGCCCGGGGTCAGGACTAGAGTGGGATGAGCAGTTCTTC
V: TRBV29-1; size: once; J: TRBJ1-2; D: -; CDR3: CSVGGPQDGYTF; DNA: TGCAGCGTTGGGGGCCCTCAGGACGGCTACACCTTC
V: TRBV11-2; size: -; J: TRBJ1-1; D: -; CDR3: CASSLLSYEAFF; DNA: TGTGCCAGCAGCTTATTGTCCTATGAAGCTTTCTTT
V: TRBV4-1; size: -; J: TRBJ1-5; D: -; CDR3: CASSQGQGQPQHF; DNA: TGCGCCAGCAGCCAAGGGCAGGGTCAGCCCCAGCATTTT
V: TRBV15; size: once; J: TRBJ2-1; D: -; CDR3: CATSSVVSNEQFF; DNA: TGTGCCACCAGCAGTGTAGTCTCCAATGAGCAGTTCTTC
V: TRBV6-1; size: -; J: TRBJ2-7; D: TRBD2; CDR3: CATREGEQYF; DNA: TGTGCCACCAGGGAGGGGGAGCAGTACTTC
V: TRBV29-1; size: once; J: TRBJ2-5; D: -; CDR3: CSVPDRPGFETQYF; DNA: TGCAGCGTCCCTGACCGCCCAGGGTTCGAGACCCAGTACTTC